Below are 19 T cell receptor beta chains sequenced from a single sample in a study of lymphopenia after photon versus proton radiotherapy. Profiling relied on immunoSEQ multiplex PCR, and the TCRdb table lists in-frame clones only, not all of them. The sample yields some 30,000 clones, around 90% seen once. This sample comprised peripheral blood, obtained from a patient treated with proton-based radiotherapy. These receptors were collected from a woman between 55 and 75 years old with cholangiocarcinoma. Some clones in this sample may be carry-over from other donors' samples.

The chain recombines TRBV18 with TRBJ2-7; 7 nucleotides align to TRBD1. The CDR3 length is 15 residues. The trim removed 3 bases at V and 3 bases at J, leaving 8 bases unmatched. Germline assignment: CDR1 KGHSH and CDR2 LQKENI. The CDR3 coding sequence is TGTGCCAGCTCACCCCGACAGGGTATGGGCTACGAGCAGTACTTC. Encoded protein: CASSPRQGMGYEQYF.

V is TRBV11-2 and J is TRBJ1-1, with unresolved D. CDR1 and CDR2 from the germline V gene are SGHAT and FQNNGV. The length of the CDR3 is 13 residues. Between the trimmed V and J ends, which lost 4 bases and 4 bases, there was a span of 10 bases. DNA for the CDR3: TGTGCCAGCAGCTACCAAGGAGGCACTGAAGCTTTCTTT. It encodes CASSYQGGTEAFF. The full variable domain, with the rest looked up from reference TRBV11-2 and TRBJ1-1, is EAGVAQSPRYKIIEKRQSVAFWCNPISGHATLYWYQQILGQGPKLLIQFQNNGVVDDSQLPKDRFSAERLKGVDSTLKIQPAKLEDSAVYLCASSYQGGTEAFFGQGTRLTVV.

This chain connects TRBV6-6 to TRBJ1-1; possibly TRBD1 for D (6 bases). V was trimmed by 6 bases and J by 3 bases, leaving 14 bases between them. The CDR3 covers 14 residues. Germline V lookup: CDR1 MNHNY, CDR2 SVGAGI (reference sequence). CDR3 in DNA: TGTGCCAGCAGAAAAGGACAGTTGGACACTGAAGCTTTCTTT. Its protein product is CASRKGQLDTEAFF.

The J gene is TRBJ2-7, the V gene TRBV6-5; the D gene is possibly TRBD2 (7 bases). CDR1 MNHEY and CDR2 SVGAGI come from the germline V gene. V lost 5 bases, J lost 6 bases, and 17 bases lay in between. The CDR3 is 14 residues long. The CDR3 coding sequence is TGTGCCAGCAGTGGTCTAGGGGGGGAAAGCGAGCAGTACTTC. Translating it yields CASSGLGGESEQYF.

About this clone itself: Mismatch with germline at one junction end may stem from a read error. The chain carries TRBV5-1 and TRBJ2-5, with 14 bases identical to TRBD2. Germline lookup yields CDR1 SGHRS and CDR2 YFSETQ. The CDR3 extends over 15 amino acids. The CDR3 spells CASSFEWTSGGFVDF. The CDR3 region has the DNA TGCGCCAGCAGCTTTGAGTGGACTAGCGGGGGGTTCGTTGACTTC.

The chain employs TRBV4-1 and TRBJ1-6; D gene unclear. Germline-derived CDR1 and CDR2 are MGHRA and YSYEKL. V lost 3 bases, J lost 8 bases, and 17 bases lay in between. The CDR3 is 16 amino acids. CDR3 sequence reads: CASSQGVGTADSPLHF. The DNA for the CDR3 is TGCGCCAGCAGCCAGGGAGTCGGAACCGCCGATTCACCCCTCCACTTT.

V gene TRBV7-2 combines with J gene TRBJ2-7, with unresolved D. V was trimmed by 5 bases and J by 0 bases, leaving 14 bases between them. CDR3 length equals 15 residues. The V gene's germline CDR1 is SGHTA and CDR2 FQGNSA. The CDR3 loop reads CASSPFIANSYEQYF. DNA for the CDR3: TGTGCCAGCAGCCCCTTCATAGCTAACTCCTACGAGCAGTACTTC.

The chain's CDR3 is CATSRDWTATNEKLFF. CDR3 DNA sequence: TGTGCCACCAGCAGAGATTGGACAGCAACTAATGAAAAACTGTTTTTT. V and J are TRBV15 and TRBJ1-4; D might be TRBD1 (6 bases). V was clipped by 0 bases and J by 0 bases, with 8 bases between them. Per the germline V gene, CDR1 is LNHNV and CDR2 is YYDKDF (reference sequence). This CDR3 contains 16 residues.

This chain connects TRBV6-1 to TRBJ2-1; the D gene is possibly TRBD1 (5 bases). V lost 3 bases and J 0 bases, leaving 21 bases between the germline ends. Germline loops: CDR1 MNHNS, CDR2 SASEGT. The CDR3 runs to 19 residues. Here the CDR3 DNA reads TGTGCCAGCAGTGACACCACTCGGAAGGGGCGAAGCTCCTACAATGAGCAGTTCTTC. It is translated as CASSDTTRKGRSSYNEQFF.

This clone was picked up one time. This rearrangement joins TRBV7-9 to TRBJ1-1; D unresolved. CDR3 size: 13 residues. From germline, CDR1 is SEHNR and CDR2 FQNEAQ (reference sequence). The V and J ends lost 3 bases and 1 base respectively, with 6 bases between them. The CDR3 sequence is CASSLEENTEAFF. The CDR3 DNA follows: TGTGCCAGCAGCTTGGAGGAGAACACTGAAGCTTTCTTT.

Worth noting for this clone: One end of the junction varies from germline; a read error may be responsible. This sequence joins TRBV7-2 and TRBJ2-5; D unresolved. Germline lookup yields CDR1 SGHTA and CDR2 FQGNSA. This CDR3 region has 15 residues. The CDR3 coding sequence is TGTGCCAGCAGCCCGAGCTGGGGATTCCAAGAGACCCGGTACTTC. This gives the protein CASSPSWGFQETRYF.

The chain uses TRBV4-2 and TRBJ1-2, with TRBD1 matching over 7 bases. The CDR3 runs to 17 residues. Looked up from germline, CDR1 is LGHNA and CDR2 is YNFKEQ. The J segment lost 0 bases and the V segment lost 1 base, leaving 8 bases of the junction unmatched. CDR3 sequence: CASSQARGVQANYGYTF. CDR3 bases: TGTGCCAGCAGCCAAGCCAGGGGGGTCCAAGCTAACTATGGCTACACCTTC.

The count of this clone is one. This chain uses TRBV7-9 with TRBJ2-1, with TRBD1 matching over 7 bases. Germline V gene sequence: CDR1 SEHNR, CDR2 FQNEAQ (reference sequence). This CDR3 spans 15 amino acids. The ends lost 5 bases at V and 3 bases at J; junction bases unmatched: 7. CDR3 in amino acids: CASSTRQGHYNEQFF. CDR3 in DNA: TGTGCCAGCAGCACACGACAGGGTCACTACAATGAGCAGTTCTTC.

V gene TRBV5-1 combines with J gene TRBJ2-1; D ambiguous. CDR1 is SGHRS and CDR2 is YFSETQ in the germline V gene. Trimming left V 2 bases short and J 5 bases short, with 11 bases between. This CDR3 region has 14 residues. DNA of the CDR3: TGCGCCAGCAGCTTATGGGGTGGTGACAATGAGCAGTTCTTC. Translation gives CASSLWGGDNEQFF.

The rearrangement uses TRBV30 and TRBJ1-5; tentatively, D is TRBD1 (5 bases). CDR1 is GTSNPN, CDR2 SVGIG, per germline (reference sequence). This CDR3 spans 14 amino acids. With 3 bases removed from V and 0 bases from J, the gap between germline ends came to 9 bases. The CDR3 loop reads CAWRGTASNQPQHF. DNA for the CDR3: TGTGCCTGGAGGGGGACGGCTAGCAATCAGCCCCAGCATTTT.

The genes are TRBV4-1 and TRBJ1-2; D possibly corresponds to TRBD1 (6 bases). The CDR3 has 15 residues. Trimming took 1 base from V and 4 from J, leaving 13 bases between them. Germline V gene sequence: CDR1 MGHRA, CDR2 YSYEKL. The CDR3 nucleotides read TGCGCCAGCAGCCAAGGGACGGGGGCGGCCTATGGCTACACCTTC. Translated, it gives CASSQGTGAAYGYTF.

A note on this clone: This may stem from a read error, because a much larger clone lies one nucleotide away. The sample holds other DNA sequences that translate to the same CDR3. The chain combines TRBV5-4 with TRBJ2-3; tentatively, D is TRBD1 (5 bases). This CDR3 comprises 13 residues. Trimming removed 4 bases at V and 5 bases at J, with 11 bases between. Germline V lookup: CDR1 SGHNT, CDR2 YYREEE (reference sequence). The CDR3 DNA follows: TGTGCCAGCAGCCAATTTCAGGGAGATACGCAGTATTTT. Translation gives CASSQFQGDTQYF. Looking up the rest from reference TRBV5-4 and TRBJ2-3 gives the full variable domain: ETGVTQSPTHLIKTRGQQVTLRCSSQSGHNTVSWYQQALGQGPQFIFQYYREEENGRGNFPPRFSGLQFPNYSSELNVNALELDDSALYLCASSQFQGDTQYFGPGTRLTVL.

The V gene is TRBV5-5, the J gene TRBJ1-6; weak D call: TRBD1 (6 bases). This CDR3 is 14 amino acids long. V lost 4 bases and J lost 5, with 10 bases in between. Germline V gene data show CDR1 as SGHKS and CDR2 as YYEKEE (reference sequence). CDR3 nucleotides: TGTGCCAGCAGCCCGGGACAAAATAATTCACCCCTCCACTTT. Translated, it gives CASSPGQNNSPLHF.

This chain connects TRBV5-1 to TRBJ2-1; possibly TRBD1 for D (5 bases). Germline-derived CDR1 and CDR2 are SGHRS and YFSETQ. V shed 5 bases and J shed 6 bases, with 15 bases lying between them. The CDR3 extends over 14 amino acids. The CDR3 loop reads CASRPQGISNEQFF. The CDR3 DNA reads as TGCGCCAGCAGACCGCAGGGAATAAGCAATGAGCAGTTCTTC.